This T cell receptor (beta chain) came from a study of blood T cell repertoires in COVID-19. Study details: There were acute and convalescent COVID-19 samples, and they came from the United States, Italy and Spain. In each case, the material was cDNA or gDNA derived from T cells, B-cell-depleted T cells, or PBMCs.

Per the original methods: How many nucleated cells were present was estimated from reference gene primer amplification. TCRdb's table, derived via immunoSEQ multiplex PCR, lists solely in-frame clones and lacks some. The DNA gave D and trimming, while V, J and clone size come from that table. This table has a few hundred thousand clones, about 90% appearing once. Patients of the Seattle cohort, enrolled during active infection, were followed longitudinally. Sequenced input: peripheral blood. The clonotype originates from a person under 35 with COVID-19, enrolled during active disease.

CDR3 DNA: TGTGCCAGCATTCCTCCGCCGGGTTATGGCTACACCTTC. Protein sequence: CASIPPPGYGYTF. The rearrangement joins TRBV6-5 to TRBJ1-2; D unresolved. With 7 bases removed from V and 5 bases from J, the gap between germline ends came to 14 bases. The CDR3 runs 13 residues. Germline V gene sequence: CDR1 MNHEY, CDR2 SVGAGI.